What follows are 19 T cell receptor beta chains derived from one specimen sequenced in a study of T cell repertoires in cytomegalovirus infection (dated 2019 in TCRdb). Sequenced using an Illumina HiSeq 1500. TCRdb handled the public reads itself, with Q25 trimming in fastp and clone calling in MiXCR, and kept productive beta chains. Rows with a matching CDR3 protein are joined into one entry that keeps the most common DNA and genes. The sample has 480,000 or so distinct CDR3 sequences on record, approximately 10% of them singletons. Of the sample, 10% is held by the ten largest clones. Sequencing was performed on PBMCs. These receptors were collected from a human donor in good health (CMV status not recorded). Some clones in this sample may be carry-over from other donors' samples.

The rearrangement links TRBV6-5 to TRBJ2-5; D gene unclear. This CDR3 region has 12 residues. From germline, CDR1 is MNHEY and CDR2 SVGAGI. Trimming pared 0 bases from V and 5 bases from J, leaving 4 bases between. CDR3 residues: CASSYSMETQYF. CDR3 bases: TGTGCCAGCAGTTACTCAATGGAGACCCAGTACTTC.

This chain connects TRBV6-8 to TRBJ1-1; tentative D call: TRBD1 (5 bases). The CDR3 sequence is 13 residues long. Germline CDR1 and CDR2: MNHGY and SAAAGT. Trimming removed 8 bases at V and 5 bases at J, with 15 bases between. The CDR3 region is CASGGGEGTEAFF. CDR3 nucleotides: TGTGCCAGCGGGGGGGGGGAGGGAACTGAAGCTTTCTTT.

This clonotype occurred a few times. The chain recombines TRBV20-1 with TRBJ1-4, with a tentative D call TRBD1 (5 bases). The CDR3 spans 14 residues. V was shortened by 4 bases and J by 6 bases, with 15 bases between the two germline ends. Germline values: CDR1 DFQATT, CDR2 SNEGSKA (reference sequence). CDR3 sequence: CSAKDGGGDEKLFF. CDR3 nucleotides: TGCAGTGCTAAGGATGGTGGGGGAGATGAAAAACTGTTTTTT.

This clonotype was recorded at least ten times. The chain recombines TRBV10-3 with TRBJ1-6, with a possible D match to TRBD1 (6 bases). V shed 6 bases and J shed 9 bases, with 9 bases lying between them. This CDR3 is built from 12 residues. Germline V gene data show CDR1 as ENHRY and CDR2 as SYGVKD. DNA for the CDR3: TGTGCCATCAGAACAGGGTCTTCACCCCTCCACTTT. Its translation: CAIRTGSSPLHF.

This clonotype has ten or more counts. The chain carries TRBV27 and TRBJ2-7, with a possible D match to TRBD2 (5 bases). The CDR3 spans 15 residues. The germline V gene encodes CDR1 MNHEY and CDR2 SMNVEV (reference sequence). Trimming pared 3 bases from V and 2 bases from J, leaving 14 bases between. This chain's CDR3 is CASSLSRKGAYEQYF. CDR3 in DNA: TGTGCCAGCAGTTTGAGTAGGAAGGGAGCCTACGAGCAGTACTTC.

Ten or more counts support this clonotype. This sequence joins TRBV20-1 and TRBJ2-5; possibly TRBD2 for D (6 bases). V was trimmed by 5 bases and J by 3 bases, leaving 19 bases between them. Germline loops: CDR1 DFQATT, CDR2 SNEGSKA (reference sequence). The CDR3 contains 15 residues. The CDR3 sequence is CSASPGTSSKETQYF. The DNA of the CDR3 is TGCAGTGCTTCCCCCGGGACTTCAAGCAAAGAGACCCAGTACTTC.

V gene TRBV5-6 combines with J gene TRBJ1-1; 8 bases map to TRBD1. Germline-derived CDR1 and CDR2 are SGHDT and YYEEEE. Trimming at V came to 1 base and at J to 5 bases, leaving 4 bases not matched to a gene. This CDR3 region has 14 residues. This chain's CDR3 is CASSLRTGLTEAFF. For the CDR3, the DNA is TGTGCCAGCAGCTTGCGGACAGGGTTGACTGAAGCTTTCTTT. Full variable domain (outside the CDR3, taken from reference TRBV5-6 and TRBJ1-1): DAGVTQSPTHLIKTRGQQVTLRCSPKSGHDTVSWYQQALGQGPQFIFQYYEEEERQRGNFPDRFSGHQFPNYSSELNVNALLLGDSALYLCASSLRTGLTEAFFGQGTRLTVV.

In its sample, this clonotype was seen a few times. The J gene is TRBJ2-1, the V gene TRBV30; D is unclear. CDR1 GTSNPN and CDR2 SVGIG come from the germline V gene (reference sequence). CDR3 size: 13 residues. V dropped 0 bases and J dropped 8 bases, with 11 bases sitting between them. This CDR3 reads CAWSVLQVDEQFF. CDR3 bases: TGTGCCTGGAGTGTACTCCAGGTGGATGAGCAGTTCTTC.

This clonotype showed up many times. The J gene is TRBJ1-1, the V gene TRBV11-2; maybe TRBD1 (5 bases). Trimming removed 5 bases from V and 8 bases from J, with 21 bases in between. CDR1 and CDR2 from the germline V gene are SGHAT and FQNNGV. The CDR3 spans 15 residues. The CDR3 DNA reads TGTGCCAGCAGCCGGAAGGGGATGGGGGTGGTCGAAGCTTTCTTT. Translating it yields CASSRKGMGVVEAFF. Full variable domain (missing parts from reference TRBV11-2 and TRBJ1-1): EAGVAQSPRYKIIEKRQSVAFWCNPISGHATLYWYQQILGQGPKLLIQFQNNGVVDDSQLPKDRFSAERLKGVDSTLKIQPAKLEDSAVYLCASSRKGMGVVEAFFGQGTRLTVV.

The chain has TRBV6-5 and TRBJ2-5; D is uncertain. Germline V gene data show CDR1 as MNHEY and CDR2 as SVGAGI. The CDR3 has 13 residues. Deletions cut 4 bases from V and 5 bases from J, with 11 bases between. CDR3 coding DNA: TGTGCCAGCAGTTCCCCTCCGTTCGAGACCCAGTACTTC. This gives the protein CASSSPPFETQYF.

At least ten counts were recorded for this clonotype. The J gene is TRBJ1-5, the V gene TRBV27; D is uncertain. There are 15 residues in the CDR3. Trimming left V 6 bases short and J 2 bases short, with 14 bases between. The V gene's germline CDR1 is MNHEY and CDR2 SMNVEV (reference sequence). The CDR3 region is CASSPRRGGNQPQHF. The CDR3 DNA sequence: TGTGCCAGCAGCCCTCGTCGGGGAGGCAATCAGCCCCAGCATTTT.

CDR3 loop: CASSPDRHHEQYF. CDR3 sequence (DNA): TGTGCCAGCTCACCCGACAGGCACCACGAGCAGTACTTC. The V call is TRBV18, the J call TRBJ2-7, with D tentatively TRBD1 (6 bases). Trimming pared 3 bases from V and 5 bases from J, leaving 11 bases between. The CDR3 is 13 amino acids. Germline-derived CDR1 and CDR2 are KGHSH and LQKENI. The entire variable domain, with the rest obtained from reference TRBV18 and TRBJ2-7, is as follows: NAGVMQNPRHLVRRRGQEARLRCSPMKGHSHVYWYRQLPEEGLKFMVYLQKENIIDESGMPKERFSAEFPKEGPSILRIQQVVRGDSAAYFCASSPDRHHEQYFGPGTRLTVT.

This clonotype showed up many times. This chain uses TRBV7-3 with TRBJ2-2; D is perhaps TRBD1 or TRBD2 (6 bases each). This CDR3 has 16 residues. CDR1 is SGHTA and CDR2 is FQGTGA in the germline V gene. Trimming removed 4 bases from V and 4 bases from J, with 16 bases in between. The CDR3 region is CASSSEGGQGTGELFF. CDR3 sequence (DNA): TGTGCCAGCAGCTCGGAGGGGGGCCAAGGCACCGGGGAGCTGTTTTTT. Looking up the rest from reference TRBV7-3 and TRBJ2-2 gives the full variable domain: GAGVSQTPSNKVTEKGKYVELRCDPISGHTALYWYRQSLGQGPEFLIYFQGTGAADDSGLPNDRFFAVRPEGSVSTLKIQRTERGDSAVYLCASSSEGGQGTGELFFGEGSRLTVL.

This clonotype came up many times. The CDR3 DNA reads TGTGCCAGCAGTTTAGATCCCCGATGGAACATTCAGTACTTC. This codes for CASSLDPRWNIQYF. V gene TRBV12-3 or TRBV12-4 combines with J gene TRBJ2-4; no firm D call. The V gene lost 1 base and the J gene lost 7 bases, with 11 bases spanning the gap. This CDR3 comprises 14 residues.

Ten or more counts support this clonotype. CDR3 sequence reads: CSATPTSGIYNEQFF. The DNA for the CDR3 is TGCAGTGCTACCCCAACTAGCGGGATTTACAATGAGCAGTTCTTC. The chain recombines TRBV20-1 with TRBJ2-1; 10 bases fit TRBD2. The CDR3 totals 15 residues. Germline V gives CDR1 DFQATT, CDR2 SNEGSKA (reference sequence). V dropped 4 bases and J dropped 4; count of bases not matched to a gene: 7.

Details on this clonotype: This may stem from a read error, because a much larger clone lies one nucleotide away. The chain employs TRBV13 and TRBJ2-1; D not resolved. Germline loops: CDR1 PRHDT, CDR2 FYEKMQ (reference sequence). The CDR3 consists of 14 residues. The CDR3 nucleotides are TGTGCCAGCGTCGAGTGGCCCTTTTACAATGTGCAGTTCTTC. It translates to CASVEWPFYNVQFF.

This clonotype was found many times. This chain connects TRBV28 to TRBJ1-1, with 9 bases fitting TRBD1. The CDR3 consists of 15 residues. Germline V gene sequence: CDR1 MDHEN, CDR2 SYDVKM. The J segment lost 4 bases and the V segment lost 4 bases, leaving 7 bases of the junction unmatched. The CDR3 region is CASSSGTGYTTEAFF. The CDR3 DNA is TGTGCCAGCAGTTCCGGGACAGGGTACACCACTGAAGCTTTCTTT.

Ten or more counts support this clonotype. The chain employs TRBV7-2 and TRBJ2-5, with 8 bases matching TRBD2. Germline CDR1 and CDR2: SGHTA and FQGNSA. The CDR3 runs to 18 residues. V lost 2 bases, J lost 5 bases, and 16 bases stayed unmatched. The CDR3 is CASSLWPDWAGGTETQYF. In DNA, the CDR3 is TGTGCCAGCAGCTTATGGCCAGATTGGGCGGGAGGAACGGAGACCCAGTACTTC.

This clonotype was detected ten times or more. The J gene is TRBJ2-7, the V gene TRBV4-1; possible D gene TRBD2, 6 bases. This CDR3 contains 17 residues. CDR1 and CDR2 (germline): MGHRA, YSYEKL. With 2 bases removed from V and 0 bases from J, the gap between germline ends came to 17 bases. CDR3 sequence reads: CASSQNPAGERSYEQYF. The DNA of the CDR3 is TGCGCCAGCAGCCAAAACCCAGCGGGTGAGCGCTCCTACGAGCAGTACTTC.